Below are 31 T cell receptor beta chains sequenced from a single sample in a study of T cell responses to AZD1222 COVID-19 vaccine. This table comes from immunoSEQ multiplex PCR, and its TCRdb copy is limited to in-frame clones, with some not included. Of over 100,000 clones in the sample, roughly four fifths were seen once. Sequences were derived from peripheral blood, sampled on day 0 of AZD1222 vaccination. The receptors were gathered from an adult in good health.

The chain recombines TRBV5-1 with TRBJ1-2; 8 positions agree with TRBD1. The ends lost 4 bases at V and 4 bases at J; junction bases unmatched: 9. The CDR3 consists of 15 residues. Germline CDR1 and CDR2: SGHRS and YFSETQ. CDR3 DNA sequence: TGCGCCAGCAGCCCAGACAGGGGCGCCAGCTATGGCTACACCTTC. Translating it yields CASSPDRGASYGYTF.

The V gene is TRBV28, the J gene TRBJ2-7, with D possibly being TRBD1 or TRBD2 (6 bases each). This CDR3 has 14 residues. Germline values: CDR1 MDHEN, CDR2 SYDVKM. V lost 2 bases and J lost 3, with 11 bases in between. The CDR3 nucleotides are TGTGCCAGCAGTTTAAGGGGGGACGGCTACGAGCAGTACTTC. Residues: CASSLRGDGYEQYF.

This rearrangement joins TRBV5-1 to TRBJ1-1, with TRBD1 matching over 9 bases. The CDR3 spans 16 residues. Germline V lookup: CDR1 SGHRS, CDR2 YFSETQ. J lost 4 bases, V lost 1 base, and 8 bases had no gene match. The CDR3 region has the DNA TGCGCCAGCAGCTTGTGGCCGGGACAGGGAGGCACTGAAGCTTTCTTT. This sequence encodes CASSLWPGQGGTEAFF.

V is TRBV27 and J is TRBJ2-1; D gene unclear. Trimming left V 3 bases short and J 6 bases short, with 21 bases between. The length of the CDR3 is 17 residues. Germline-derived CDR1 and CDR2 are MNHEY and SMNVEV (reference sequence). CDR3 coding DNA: TGTGCCAGCAGTTTCGAAGTAAGGCCCTGGGGATCCAATGAGCAGTTCTTC. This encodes CASSFEVRPWGSNEQFF.

The CDR3 DNA follows: TGCGCCAGCAGCTTAGAAGGGAACTATGGCTACACCTTC. Its protein is CASSLEGNYGYTF. The chain employs TRBV5-1 and TRBJ1-2; D is unclear. This CDR3 has 13 amino acids. V was trimmed by 2 bases and J by 2 bases, leaving 7 bases between them. CDR1 SGHRS and CDR2 YFSETQ come from the germline V gene.

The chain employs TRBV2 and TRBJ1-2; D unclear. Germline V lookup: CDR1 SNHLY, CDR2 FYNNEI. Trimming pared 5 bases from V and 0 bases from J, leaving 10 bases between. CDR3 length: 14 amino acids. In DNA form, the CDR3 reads TGTGCCAGCAGTCTGACGGTCTCTAACTATGGCTACACCTTC. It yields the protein CASSLTVSNYGYTF. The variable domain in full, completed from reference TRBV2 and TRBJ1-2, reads EPEVTQTPSHQVTQMGQEVILRCVPISNHLYFYWYRQILGQKVEFLVSFYNNEISEKSEIFDDQFSVERPDGSNFTLKIRSTKLEDSAMYFCASSLTVSNYGYTFGSGTRLTVV.

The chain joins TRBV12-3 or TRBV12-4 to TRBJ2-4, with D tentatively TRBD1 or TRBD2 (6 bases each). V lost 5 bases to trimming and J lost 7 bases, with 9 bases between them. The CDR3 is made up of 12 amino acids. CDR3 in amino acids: CASSRGGNIQYF. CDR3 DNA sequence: TGTGCCAGCAGTAGAGGGGGGAACATTCAGTACTTC.

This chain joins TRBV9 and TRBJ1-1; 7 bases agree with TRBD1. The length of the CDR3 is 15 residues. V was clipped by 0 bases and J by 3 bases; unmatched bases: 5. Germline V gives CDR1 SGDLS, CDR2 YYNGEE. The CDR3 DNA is TGTGCCAGCAGCGTAGGTAGTCAGGGGGACACTGAAGCTTTCTTT. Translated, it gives CASSVGSQGDTEAFF.

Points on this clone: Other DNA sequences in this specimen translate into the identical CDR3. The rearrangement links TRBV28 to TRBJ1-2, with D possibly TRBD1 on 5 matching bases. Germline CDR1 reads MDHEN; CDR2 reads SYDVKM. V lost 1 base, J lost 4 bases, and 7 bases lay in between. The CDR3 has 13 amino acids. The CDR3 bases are TGTGCCAGCAGTTTATCAGGGCCCTATGGCTACACCTTC. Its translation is CASSLSGPYGYTF.

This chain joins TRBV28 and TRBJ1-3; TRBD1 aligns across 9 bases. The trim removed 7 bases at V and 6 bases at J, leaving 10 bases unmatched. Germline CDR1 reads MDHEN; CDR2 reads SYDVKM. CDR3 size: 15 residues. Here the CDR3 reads CASIAGTGPPNTIYF. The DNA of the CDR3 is TGTGCCAGCATCGCCGGGACAGGGCCCCCAAACACCATATATTTT.

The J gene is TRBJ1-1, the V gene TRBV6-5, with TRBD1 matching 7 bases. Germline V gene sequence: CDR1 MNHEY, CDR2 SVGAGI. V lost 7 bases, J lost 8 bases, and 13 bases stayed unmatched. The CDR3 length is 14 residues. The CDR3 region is CASTFTRGRLEAFF. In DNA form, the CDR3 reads TGTGCCAGCACTTTTACTAGGGGGCGATTAGAAGCTTTCTTT.

Here the CDR3 reads CASTLRLGTDTQYF. The CDR3 coding sequence is TGTGCCAGCACCCTAAGATTAGGCACAGATACGCAGTATTTT. J is TRBJ2-3 and V is TRBV2; D ambiguous. Germline CDR1 and CDR2: SNHLY and FYNNEI. The CDR3 sequence is 14 residues long. V was trimmed by 7 bases and J by 1 base, leaving 12 bases between them.

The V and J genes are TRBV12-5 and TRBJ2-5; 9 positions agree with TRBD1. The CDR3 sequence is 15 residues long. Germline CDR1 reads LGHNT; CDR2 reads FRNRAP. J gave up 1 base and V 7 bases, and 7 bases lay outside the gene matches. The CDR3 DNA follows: TGTGCTAGTGCCCGGACAGGGGCCAGCCAAGAGACCCAGTACTTC. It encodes CASARTGASQETQYF.

The CDR3 DNA sequence: TGCGCCAGCAGCCAGATGGGGTACAATGAGCAGTTCTTC. It specifies CASSQMGYNEQFF. V usage is TRBV5-1 and J usage is TRBJ2-1, with D unclear. The CDR3 sequence is 13 residues long. Germline CDR1 and CDR2: SGHRS and YFSETQ. V shed 4 bases and J shed 4 bases, with 9 bases lying between them.

The CDR3 DNA reads as TGTGCCAGCAGGGGATACCAGACAGGATTATCCTACAATGAGCAGTTCTTC. Translation: CASRGYQTGLSYNEQFF. The rearrangement uses TRBV27 and TRBJ2-1, with TRBD1 as a possible D gene (6 bases). Germline CDR1 reads MNHEY; CDR2 reads SMNVEV (reference sequence). V was cut by 6 bases and J by 1 base, with 19 bases left in between. This CDR3 has 17 amino acids.

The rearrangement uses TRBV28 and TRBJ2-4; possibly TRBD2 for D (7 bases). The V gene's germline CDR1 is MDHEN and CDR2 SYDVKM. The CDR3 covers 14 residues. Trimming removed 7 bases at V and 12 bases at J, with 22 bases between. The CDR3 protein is CASTAWGGSRGQYF. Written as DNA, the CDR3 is TGTGCCAGCACCGCATGGGGGGGAAGCAGGGGTCAGTACTTC. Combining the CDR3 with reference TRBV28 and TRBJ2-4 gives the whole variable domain DVKVTQSSRYLVKRTGEKVFLECVQDMDHENMFWYRQDPGLGLRLIYFSYDVKMKEKGDIPEGYSVSREKKERFSLILESASTNQTSMYLCASTAWGGSRGQYFGAGTRLSVL.

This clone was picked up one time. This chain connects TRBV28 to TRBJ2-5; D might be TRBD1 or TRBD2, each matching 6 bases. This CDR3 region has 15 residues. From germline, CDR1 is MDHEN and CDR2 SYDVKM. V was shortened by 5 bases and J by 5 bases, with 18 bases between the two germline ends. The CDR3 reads CASSPIGGRGETQYF. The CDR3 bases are TGTGCCAGCAGTCCCATAGGGGGGCGCGGGGAGACCCAGTACTTC.

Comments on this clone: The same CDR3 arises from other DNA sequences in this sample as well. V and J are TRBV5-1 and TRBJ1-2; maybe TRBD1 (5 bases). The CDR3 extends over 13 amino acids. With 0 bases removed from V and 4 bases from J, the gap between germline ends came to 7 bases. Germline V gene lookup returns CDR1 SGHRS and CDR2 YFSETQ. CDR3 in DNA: TGCGCCAGCAGCTTGGGGGGCCTCTATGGCTACACCTTC. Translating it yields CASSLGGLYGYTF.

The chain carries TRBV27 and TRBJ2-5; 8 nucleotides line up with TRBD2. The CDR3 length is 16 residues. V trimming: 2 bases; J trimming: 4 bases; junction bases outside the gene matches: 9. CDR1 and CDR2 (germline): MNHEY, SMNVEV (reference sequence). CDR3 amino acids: CASSLNRRLALETQYF. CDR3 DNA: TGTGCCAGCAGTTTAAATAGGAGACTAGCGTTAGAGACCCAGTACTTC.

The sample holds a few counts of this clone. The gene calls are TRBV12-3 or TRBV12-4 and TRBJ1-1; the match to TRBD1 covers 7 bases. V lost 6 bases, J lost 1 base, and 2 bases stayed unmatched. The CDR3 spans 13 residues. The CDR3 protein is CASRRTGNTEAFF. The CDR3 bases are TGTGCCAGCAGAAGGACAGGGAACACTGAAGCTTTCTTT.

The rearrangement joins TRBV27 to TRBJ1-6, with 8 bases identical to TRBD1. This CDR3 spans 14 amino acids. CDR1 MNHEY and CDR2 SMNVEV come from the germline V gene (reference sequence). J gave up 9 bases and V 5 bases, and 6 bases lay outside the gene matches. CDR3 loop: CASSPQGARSPLHF. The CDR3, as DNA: TGTGCCAGCAGTCCTCAGGGGGCGCGTTCACCCCTCCACTTT.

The CDR3 bases are TGTGCCAGCAGTAGGACAGGGCGGGAGACCCAGTACTTC. It is translated as CASSRTGRETQYF. The genes are TRBV28 and TRBJ2-5; 8 positions agree with TRBD1. CDR3 size: 13 residues. The germline gives CDR1 MDHEN, CDR2 SYDVKM. The ends lost 5 bases at V and 5 bases at J; junction bases unmatched: 4.

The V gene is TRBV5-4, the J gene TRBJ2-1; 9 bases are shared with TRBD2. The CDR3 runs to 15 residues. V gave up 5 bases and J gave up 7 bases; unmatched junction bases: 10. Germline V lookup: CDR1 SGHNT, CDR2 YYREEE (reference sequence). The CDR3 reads CASSARLSGSNEQFF. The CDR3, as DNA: TGTGCCAGCAGTGCCAGACTTAGCGGGAGTAATGAGCAGTTCTTC.

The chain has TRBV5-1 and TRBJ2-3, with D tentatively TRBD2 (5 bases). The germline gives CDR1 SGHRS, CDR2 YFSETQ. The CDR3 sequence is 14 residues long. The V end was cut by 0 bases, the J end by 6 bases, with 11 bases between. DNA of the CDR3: TGCGCCAGCAGCTTGGGGGGATGGGAGGATACGCAGTATTTT. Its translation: CASSLGGWEDTQYF.

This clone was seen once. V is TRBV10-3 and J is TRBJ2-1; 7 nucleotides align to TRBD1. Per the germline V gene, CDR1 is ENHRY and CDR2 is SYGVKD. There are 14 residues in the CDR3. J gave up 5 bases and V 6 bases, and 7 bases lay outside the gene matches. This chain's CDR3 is CAISTGTVNNEQFF. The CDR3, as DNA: TGTGCCATCAGCACCGGGACAGTCAACAATGAGCAGTTCTTC.

The CDR3 spells CASSSQRGVVYTQYF. For the CDR3, the DNA is TGTGCCAGCAGTTCTCAGCGGGGGGTCGTATATACGCAGTATTTT. The chain joins TRBV27 to TRBJ2-3; TRBD2 aligns across 9 bases. V lost 4 bases, J lost 7 bases, and 9 bases stayed unmatched. The CDR3 is 15 residues long. Per the germline V gene, CDR1 is MNHEY and CDR2 is SMNVEV (reference sequence).

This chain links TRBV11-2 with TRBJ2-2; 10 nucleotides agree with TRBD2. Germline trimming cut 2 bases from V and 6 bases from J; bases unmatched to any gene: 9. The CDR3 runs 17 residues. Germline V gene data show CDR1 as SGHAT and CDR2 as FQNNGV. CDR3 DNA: TGTGCCAGCAGCTTAAGGGCTAGCGGGAGCGCTGCCGGGGAGCTGTTTTTT. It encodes CASSLRASGSAAGELFF.

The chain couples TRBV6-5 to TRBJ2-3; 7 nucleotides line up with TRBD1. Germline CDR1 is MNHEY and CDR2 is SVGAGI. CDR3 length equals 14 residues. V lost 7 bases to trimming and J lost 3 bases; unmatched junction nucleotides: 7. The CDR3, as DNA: TGTGCCAGCACGGTAGGGGGCGCGACAGATACGCAGTATTTT. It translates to CASTVGGATDTQYF.

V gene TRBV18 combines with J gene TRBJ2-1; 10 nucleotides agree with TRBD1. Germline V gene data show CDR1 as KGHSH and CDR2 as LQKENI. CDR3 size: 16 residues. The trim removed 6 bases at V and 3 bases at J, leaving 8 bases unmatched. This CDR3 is CASSPGQGSFYNEQFF. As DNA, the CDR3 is TGTGCCAGCTCCCCGGGACAGGGGTCGTTCTACAATGAGCAGTTCTTC.

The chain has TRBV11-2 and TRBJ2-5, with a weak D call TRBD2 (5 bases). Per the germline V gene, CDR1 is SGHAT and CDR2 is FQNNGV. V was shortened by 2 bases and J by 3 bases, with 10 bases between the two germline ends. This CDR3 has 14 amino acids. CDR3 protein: CASSLMGVEETQYF. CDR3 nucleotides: TGTGCCAGCAGCTTAATGGGAGTAGAAGAGACCCAGTACTTC.

CDR3 loop: CASSYSLLGDYGYTF. The CDR3 region has the DNA TGTGCCAGCAGTTACTCCCTTTTGGGGGACTATGGCTACACCTTC. This rearrangement joins TRBV6-5 to TRBJ1-2; possible D gene TRBD1, 5 bases. V shed 0 bases and J shed 3 bases, with 11 bases lying between them. This CDR3 has 15 amino acids. Looked up from germline, CDR1 is MNHEY and CDR2 is SVGAGI.